Shown below are 18 T cell receptor beta chains from a single sample sequenced in a study of blood T cell repertoires in COVID-19. TCRdb's table, derived via immunoSEQ multiplex PCR, lists solely in-frame clones and lacks some. The data hold about 200,000 clones, with around nine tenths observed a single time. Sequenced material: peripheral blood. Receptors originate from a man between 50 and 59 years old with COVID-19, enrolled during active disease.

The V call is TRBV7-3, the J call TRBJ1-1; D may be TRBD1 (5 bases). CDR3 length: 13 amino acids. Between the trimmed V and J ends, which lost 8 bases and 5 bases, there was a span of 15 bases. Looked up from germline, CDR1 is SGHTA and CDR2 is FQGTGA. The CDR3 DNA is TGTGCCAGCGGACTCGGAGGGGTTACTGAAGCTTTCTTT. This gives the protein CASGLGGVTEAFF.

The V and J genes are TRBV5-4 and TRBJ2-3; 10 bases align to TRBD2. The CDR3 runs 16 residues. In germline, CDR1 is SGHNT, CDR2 YYREEE (reference sequence). V gave up 0 bases and J gave up 2 bases; unmatched junction bases: 3. The CDR3 is CASSLGTSGLTDTQYF. The CDR3 region has the DNA TGTGCCAGCAGCTTGGGGACTAGCGGACTCACAGATACGCAGTATTTT.

The V call is TRBV5-6, the J call TRBJ2-3; the D gene is possibly TRBD1 (6 bases). CDR1 and CDR2 from the germline V gene are SGHDT and YYEEEE. Trimming took 0 bases from V and 0 from J, leaving 11 bases between them. The CDR3 sequence is 16 residues long. The CDR3 DNA follows: TGTGCCAGCAGCTTGGTTTGGGGGCTCAGCACAGATACGCAGTATTTT. This sequence encodes CASSLVWGLSTDTQYF.

The chain joins TRBV7-3 to TRBJ2-6; weak D call: TRBD1 (6 bases). Germline assignment: CDR1 SGHTA and CDR2 FQGTGA. Between the trimmed V and J ends, which lost 4 bases and 2 bases, there was a span of 9 bases. This CDR3 has 15 amino acids. In nucleotides, the CDR3 is TGTGCCAGCAGCTCCCGACAGGCTGGGGCCAACGTCCTGACTTTC. Its translation is CASSSRQAGANVLTF.

The genes are TRBV6-6 and TRBJ2-2, with a tentative D call TRBD2 (6 bases). Trimming stripped 0 bases from V and 6 bases from J, with 11 bases between. This CDR3 has 15 amino acids. The germline V gene encodes CDR1 MNHNY and CDR2 SVGAGI (reference sequence). The CDR3 spells CASSYSPGEPGELFF. The CDR3 DNA reads TGTGCCAGCAGTTACTCCCCGGGGGAGCCCGGGGAGCTGTTTTTT.

Regarding this clone: Other DNA sequences in this specimen translate into the identical CDR3. The rearrangement links TRBV18 to TRBJ2-3; tentative D call: TRBD1 (6 bases). CDR1 and CDR2 (germline): KGHSH, LQKENI. The V end lost 6 bases, the J end lost 2 bases, and 12 bases lay between the germline ends. The CDR3 is 14 residues long. CDR3: CASSPDSSTDTQYF. The DNA of the CDR3 is TGTGCCAGCTCGCCGGACAGTTCCACAGATACGCAGTATTTT.

This clone was recorded once. The V gene is TRBV4-3, the J gene TRBJ1-1, with TRBD1 matching over 9 bases. J was trimmed by 1 base and V by 3 bases; bases with no gene match: 15. The CDR3 has 19 amino acids. Germline CDR1 is LGHNA and CDR2 is YSLEER. CDR3 loop: CASSQETGGGWLKNTEAFF. The CDR3 region has the DNA TGCGCCAGCAGCCAGGAAACAGGGGGCGGGTGGCTGAAGAACACTGAAGCTTTCTTT.

V gene TRBV27 combines with J gene TRBJ2-7, with D unclear. V dropped 3 bases and J dropped 2 bases, with 14 bases sitting between them. The CDR3 has 15 amino acids. Germline values: CDR1 MNHEY, CDR2 SMNVEV (reference sequence). CDR3 bases: TGTGCCAGCAGTTTTCAGGCAGGCGAAACCTACGAGCAGTACTTC. Translating gives CASSFQAGETYEQYF.

This clone was observed once. The rearrangement joins TRBV19 to TRBJ2-5; the match to TRBD1 covers 8 bases. The CDR3 totals 14 residues. Germline lookup yields CDR1 LNHDA and CDR2 SQIVND (reference sequence). Unmatched junction bases numbered 9, after V lost 8 bases and J lost 4 bases. The CDR3 here is CASSGRGLSETQYF. In DNA, the CDR3 is TGTGCCAGTTCGGGCAGGGGGCTTTCAGAGACCCAGTACTTC.

This rearrangement joins TRBV27 to TRBJ1-2; D possibly corresponds to TRBD1 (6 bases). Trimming removed 4 bases from V and 2 bases from J, with 11 bases in between. The V gene's germline CDR1 is MNHEY and CDR2 SMNVEV (reference sequence). The CDR3 runs 14 residues. The CDR3 here is CASSSPGENYGYTF. CDR3 DNA sequence: TGTGCCAGCAGTTCCCCAGGGGAGAACTATGGCTACACCTTC.

This chain connects TRBV7-6 to TRBJ2-3, with D hard to call. The CDR3 contains 15 residues. Trimming removed 1 base at V and 0 bases at J, with 8 bases between. From germline, CDR1 is SGHVS and CDR2 FNYEAQ. This chain's CDR3 is CASSLGSTSTDTQYF. The CDR3 DNA is TGTGCCAGCAGCTTAGGCTCAACTAGCACAGATACGCAGTATTTT.

The table lists this clone with a count of one. The chain links TRBV30 to TRBJ2-3, with 11 nucleotides matching TRBD2. There are 17 residues in the CDR3. Germline assignment: CDR1 GTSNPN and CDR2 SVGIG (reference sequence). The junction had 13 bases not matched to a gene; V was cut back by 2 bases and J by 6 bases. As DNA, the CDR3 is TGTGCCTGGAGTCACCCCGGTCTAGCGGGGGGCCTCGATACGCAGTATTTT. Protein product: CAWSHPGLAGGLDTQYF.

The chain carries TRBV19 and TRBJ1-4; 7 nucleotides match TRBD1. Germline assignment: CDR1 LNHDA and CDR2 SQIVND (reference sequence). Trimming at V came to 6 bases and at J to 4 bases, leaving 8 bases not matched to a gene. The CDR3 spans 15 residues. Written as DNA, the CDR3 is TGTGCCAGTAGCCGACAGGGACTTAATAATGAAAAACTGTTTTTT. This translates into CASSRQGLNNEKLFF.

In DNA form, the CDR3 reads TGTGCAGCAGGTGCAGGGGAGAAGCCCCAGCATTTT. Its translation is CAAGAGEKPQHF. V is TRBV28 and J is TRBJ1-5; perhaps TRBD1 as D (6 bases). CDR3 length: 12 residues. Germline assignment: CDR1 MDHEN and CDR2 SYDVKM.

Written as DNA, the CDR3 is TGTGCCAGCAGCGTAGCGGCGGCCGCGGACACCGGGGAGCTGTTTTTT. This encodes CASSVAAAADTGELFF. The chain couples TRBV9 to TRBJ2-2; D is unclear. The germline V gene has CDR1 SGDLS and CDR2 YYNGEE. There are 16 residues in the CDR3. V dropped 0 bases and J dropped 3 bases, with 12 bases sitting between them.

The rearrangement joins TRBV5-4 to TRBJ1-2; TRBD1 matches at 7 bases. Germline CDR1 and CDR2: SGHNT and YYREEE (reference sequence). J gave up 8 bases and V 2 bases, and 12 bases lay outside the gene matches. The CDR3 totals 15 residues. CDR3 DNA: TGTGCCAGCAGCTTATTAGGGACAGTCTACGGCGGCTACACCTTC. This encodes CASSLLGTVYGGYTF. Full variable domain (rest looked up from reference TRBV5-4 and TRBJ1-2): ETGVTQSPTHLIKTRGQQVTLRCSSQSGHNTVSWYQQALGQGPQFIFQYYREEENGRGNFPPRFSGLQFPNYSSELNVNALELDDSALYLCASSLLGTVYGGYTFGSGTRLTVV.

This chain links TRBV7-3 with TRBJ2-3; 9 nucleotides agree with TRBD2. CDR3 length: 18 residues. V trimming: 5 bases; J trimming: 0 bases; junction bases outside the gene matches: 12. Germline lookup yields CDR1 SGHTA and CDR2 FQGTGA. This CDR3 reads CASSLSSGVTSSTDTQYF. CDR3 coding DNA: TGTGCCAGCAGCCTTTCTAGCGGGGTTACTTCTAGCACAGATACGCAGTATTTT.

V and J are TRBV5-6 and TRBJ1-2, with 8 bases lining up with TRBD1. The length of the CDR3 is 15 residues. V lost 4 bases and J lost 4; bases outside the gene matches: 9. Per germline, CDR1 SGHDT and CDR2 YYEEEE. In DNA form, the CDR3 reads TGTGCCAGCAGCCGTCAGGGGGCCAAAATCTATGGCTACACCTTC. It codes for CASSRQGAKIYGYTF.